This paragraph covers one T cell receptor (beta chain) sequence. This CDR3 spans 15 amino acids. V was pared by 6 bases and J by 2 bases, with 14 bases between. Per the germline V gene, CDR1 is MNHEY and CDR2 is SMNVEV (reference sequence). Generated by immunoSEQ multiplex PCR, the TCRdb table keeps only in-frame clones and is missing some. Of a few hundred thousand clones listed, approximately 84% are singletons. This entry is derived from a study of blood T cell repertoires in COVID-19. Study information: T cells, B-cell-depleted T cells, or PBMCs provided the cDNA or gDNA that served as material.

Each exposed participant met a COVID-19 case in the 2 weeks preceding study entry. This sequence was found in a woman between 50 and 59 years old who had been exposed to COVID-19. Sequencing used PBMCs or T cells enriched from blood (not recorded which). The chain is built from TRBV27 and TRBJ2-4; a weak D match, TRBD1 (5 bases). DNA for the CDR3: TGTGCCAGCAGCCAGGGCGTGGGCCCCAAAAACATTCAGTACTTC. This encodes CASSQGVGPKNIQYF.